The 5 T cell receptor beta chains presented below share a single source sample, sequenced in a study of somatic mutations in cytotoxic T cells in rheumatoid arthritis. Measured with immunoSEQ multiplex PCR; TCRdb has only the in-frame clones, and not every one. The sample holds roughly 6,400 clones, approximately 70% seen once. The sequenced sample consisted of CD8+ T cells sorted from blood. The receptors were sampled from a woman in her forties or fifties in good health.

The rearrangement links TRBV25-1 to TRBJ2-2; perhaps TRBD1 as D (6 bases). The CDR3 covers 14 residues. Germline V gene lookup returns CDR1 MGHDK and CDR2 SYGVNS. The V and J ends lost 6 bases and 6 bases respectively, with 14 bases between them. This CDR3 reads CASSRQAFAGELFF. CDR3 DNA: TGTGCCAGCAGCCGACAGGCCTTTGCCGGGGAGCTGTTTTTT.

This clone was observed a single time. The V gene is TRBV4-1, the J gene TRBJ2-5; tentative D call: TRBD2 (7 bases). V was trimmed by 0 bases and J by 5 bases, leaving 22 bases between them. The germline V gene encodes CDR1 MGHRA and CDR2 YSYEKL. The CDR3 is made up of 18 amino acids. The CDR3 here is CASSQDYLRGRGVETQYF. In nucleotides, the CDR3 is TGCGCCAGCAGCCAAGATTACCTCCGGGGGAGGGGGGTTGAGACCCAGTACTTC.

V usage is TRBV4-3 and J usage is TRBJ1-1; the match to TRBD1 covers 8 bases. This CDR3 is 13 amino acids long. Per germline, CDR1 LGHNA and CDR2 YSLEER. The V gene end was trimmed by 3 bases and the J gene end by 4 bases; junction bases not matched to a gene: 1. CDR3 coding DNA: TGCGCCAGCAGCCACACAGGGGGCACTGAAGCTTTCTTT. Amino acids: CASSHTGGTEAFF.

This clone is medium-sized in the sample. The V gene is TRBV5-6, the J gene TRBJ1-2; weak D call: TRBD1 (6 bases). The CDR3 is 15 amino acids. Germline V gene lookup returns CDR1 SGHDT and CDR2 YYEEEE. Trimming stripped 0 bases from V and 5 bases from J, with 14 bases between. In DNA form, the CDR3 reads TGTGCCAGCAGCTTGGCCGGGTGGGGGCCTTATGGCTACACCTTC. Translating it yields CASSLAGWGPYGYTF.

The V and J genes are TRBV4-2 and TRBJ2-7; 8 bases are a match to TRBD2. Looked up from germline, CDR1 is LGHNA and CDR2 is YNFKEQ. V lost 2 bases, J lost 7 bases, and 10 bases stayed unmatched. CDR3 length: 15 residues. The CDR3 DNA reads TGTGCCAGCAGCCAACTCAGCGGGGGCGGGGGGGAGCAGTACTTC. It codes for CASSQLSGGGGEQYF.